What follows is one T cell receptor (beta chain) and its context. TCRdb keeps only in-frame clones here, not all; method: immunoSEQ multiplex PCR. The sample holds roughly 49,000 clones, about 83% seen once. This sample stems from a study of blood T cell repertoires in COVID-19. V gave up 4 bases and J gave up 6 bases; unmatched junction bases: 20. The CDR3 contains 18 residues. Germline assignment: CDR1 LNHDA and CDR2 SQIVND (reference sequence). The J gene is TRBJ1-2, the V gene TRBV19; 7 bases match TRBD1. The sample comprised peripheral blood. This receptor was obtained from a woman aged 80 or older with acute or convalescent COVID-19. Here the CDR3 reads CASSTPGTEVIQAHGYTF. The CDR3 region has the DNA TGTGCCAGTAGTACTCCTGGGACAGAGGTTATACAGGCTCATGGCTACACCTTC.